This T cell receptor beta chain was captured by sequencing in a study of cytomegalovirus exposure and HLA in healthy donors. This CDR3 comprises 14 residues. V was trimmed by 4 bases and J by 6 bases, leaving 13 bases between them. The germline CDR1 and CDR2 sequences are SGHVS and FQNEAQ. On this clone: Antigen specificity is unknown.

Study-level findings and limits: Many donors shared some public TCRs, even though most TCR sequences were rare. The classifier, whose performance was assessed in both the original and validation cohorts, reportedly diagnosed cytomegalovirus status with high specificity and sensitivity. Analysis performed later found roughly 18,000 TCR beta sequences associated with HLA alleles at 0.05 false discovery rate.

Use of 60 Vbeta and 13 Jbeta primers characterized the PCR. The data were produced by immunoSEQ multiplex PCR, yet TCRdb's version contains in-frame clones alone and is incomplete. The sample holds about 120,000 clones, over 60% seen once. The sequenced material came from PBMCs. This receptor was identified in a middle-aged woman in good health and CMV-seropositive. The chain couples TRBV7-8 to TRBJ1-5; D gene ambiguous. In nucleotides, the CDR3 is TGTGCCAGCAGCTCATCTCCGCGGGGTCAGCCCCAGCATTTT. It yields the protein CASSSSPRGQPQHF. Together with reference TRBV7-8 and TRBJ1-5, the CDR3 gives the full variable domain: GAGVSQSPRYKVAKRGQDVALRCDPISGHVSLFWYQQALGQGPEFLTYFQNEAQLDKSGLPSDRFFAERPEGSVSTLKIQRTQQEDSAVYLCASSSSPRGQPQHFGDGTRLSIL.